The sequence of this T cell receptor (beta chain) was determined in a study of cytomegalovirus exposure and HLA in healthy donors. In the PCR, 60 Vbeta and 13 Jbeta primers were used. Data came from immunoSEQ multiplex PCR; TCRdb stores just in-frame clones and leaves some out. This table has roughly 140,000 clones, about 78% appearing once. This clone was detected once. In the same sample, other DNA sequences code for this CDR3. The CDR3 loop spans 17 amino acids. The germline V gene has CDR1 GTSNPN and CDR2 SVGIG (reference sequence). The trim removed 4 bases at V and 4 bases at J, leaving 10 bases unmatched.

The sample taken for sequencing was PBMCs. The TCR originated in a man in his late teens or twenties in good health and CMV-seronegative. The chain carries TRBV30 and TRBJ1-6; 10 bases fit TRBD1. The CDR3 sequence is CAWNPSRTGGYNSPLHF. CDR3 DNA sequence: TGTGCCTGGAACCCCAGTAGGACAGGGGGATATAATTCACCCCTCCACTTT.